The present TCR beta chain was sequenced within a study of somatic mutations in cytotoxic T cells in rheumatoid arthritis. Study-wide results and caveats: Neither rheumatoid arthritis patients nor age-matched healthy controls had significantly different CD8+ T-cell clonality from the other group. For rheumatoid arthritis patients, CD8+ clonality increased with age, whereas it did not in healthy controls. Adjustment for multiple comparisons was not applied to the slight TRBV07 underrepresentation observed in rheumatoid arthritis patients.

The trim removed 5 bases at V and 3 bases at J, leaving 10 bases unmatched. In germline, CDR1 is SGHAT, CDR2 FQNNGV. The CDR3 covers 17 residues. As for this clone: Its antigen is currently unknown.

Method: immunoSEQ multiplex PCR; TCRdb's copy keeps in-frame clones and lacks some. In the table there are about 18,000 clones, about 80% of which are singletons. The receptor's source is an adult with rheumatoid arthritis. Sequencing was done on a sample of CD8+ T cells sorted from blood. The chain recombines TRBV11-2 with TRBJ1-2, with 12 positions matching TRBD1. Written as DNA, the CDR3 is TGTGCCAGCAGCCCTCACCGGGACAGGGGGCTTCACTATGGCTACACCTTC. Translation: CASSPHRDRGLHYGYTF.